This T cell receptor beta chain was sequenced in a study of blood T cell repertoires in COVID-19. Study as a whole: COVID-19 samples, acute and convalescent, were from the United States, Italy and Spain.

Per the original methods: How many nucleated cells were present was estimated from reference gene primer amplification. Repertoires were generated with immunoSEQ multiplex PCR, while TCRdb's copy carries only in-frame clones and drops some. The D gene and trimming were derived from the DNA, and the V and J assignments and clone size from that table. The data hold 140,000 to 150,000 clones, with approximately 78% observed a single time. Only a few counts were recorded for this clone. This TCR was sampled from a woman between 45 and 60 years old who had recovered from COVID-19. Source material: PBMCs or T cells enriched from blood (not recorded which).

The CDR3 coding sequence is TGCAGCGTTGACGACAGTAACTATGGCTACACCTTC. It specifies CSVDDSNYGYTF. This chain connects TRBV29-1 to TRBJ1-2; a weak D match, TRBD1 (5 bases). The CDR3 totals 12 residues. The V end lost 3 bases, the J end lost 1 base, and 6 bases lay between the germline ends. CDR1 is SQVTM, CDR2 ANQGSEA, per germline.